Given below is one TCR beta chain in context. What it binds is not known. These data come from a study of CD8+CD57+ T cells in acquired aplastic anemia. General observations from the study: Statistical testing detected no significant gap in CD8+ Simpson's diversity between patients and controls. Patients and controls shared twenty-nine CD8+ CDR3 sequences, which appeared highly expressed in patients and within their immunodominant clones.

V lost 3 bases to trimming and J lost 0 bases, with 12 bases between them. The CDR3 is 14 amino acids. Looked up from germline, CDR1 is DFQATT and CDR2 is SNEGSKA (reference sequence). TCR beta VDJ and CDR3 were profiled, and genomic DNA was the template. A single record per CDR3 protein comes from TCRdb applying MiXCR to the reads. Of under 200,000 distinct CDR3 sequences listed, about 64% were seen once; the top ten hold approximately 44%. Source material: sorted CD4+, CD8+, or CD8+CD57+ T cells (not recorded which) from PBMCs. The clonotype was recovered from a human donor with severe aplastic anemia or a healthy control (not recorded which). This chain uses TRBV20-1 with TRBJ2-7; tentatively, D is TRBD1 (6 bases). The CDR3 is CSASYRADSYEQYF. The CDR3 bases are TGCAGTGCTAGTTACAGGGCCGACTCCTACGAGCAGTACTTC.